This TCR beta chain appears in the sequencing data of a study of CD8+ T cells in alopecia areata. RNA was isolated and reverse transcribed to cDNA, the sequencing template. Data came from immunoSEQ multiplex PCR; TCRdb stores just in-frame clones and leaves some out. The sample has about 130,000 clones, roughly 61% seen once. About this clone itself: Its antigen is unidentified.

Germline lookup yields CDR1 SGHAT and CDR2 FQDESV (reference sequence). This CDR3 region has 15 residues. J gave up 4 bases and V 5 bases, and 8 bases lay outside the gene matches. Regarding the study as a whole: Lesional scalp displayed greater clonality than normal scalp, most notably in alopecia totalis/universalis. It was less clear whether patients shared TCRs than it was in mice, possibly because of HLA.

The source of this sequence is a human donor with alopecia areata. This chain uses TRBV11-1 with TRBJ2-1; 7 bases are shared with TRBD2. The source material was CD4+ T cells sorted from blood, sampled at week 0. Here the CDR3 reads CASSPPSGGYNEQFF. The DNA of the CDR3 is TGTGCCAGCAGCCCTCCTAGCGGCGGATACAATGAGCAGTTCTTC.